The clone carrying this T cell receptor (beta chain) was counted a few times. Trimming cost V 7 bases and J 9 bases, with 10 bases left between them. The CDR3 has 11 residues. Looked up from germline, CDR1 is SNHLY and CDR2 is FYNNEI. This sample is part of a study of CD8+ T cells in alopecia areata. Extraction and reverse transcription of RNA yielded cDNA as the sequencing template. Profiling relied on immunoSEQ multiplex PCR, and the TCRdb table lists in-frame clones only, not all of them. The sample yields over 150,000 clones, 50% to 65% seen once. This sample's treatment: oral pan-JAK inhibitor, 5-10 mg twice daily. Peripheral blood and lesional scalp punch biopsies were taken from alopecia areata patients.

The receptor comes from a human donor with alopecia areata. The sample in question was CD4+ T cells sorted from blood, obtained at week 24, from a patient treated with tofacitinib. V usage is TRBV2 and J usage is TRBJ2-1, with D perhaps matching TRBD2 (7 bases). CDR3 nucleotides: TGTGCCAGCACTCGGGGGGCTGAGCAGTTCTTC. This codes for CASTRGAEQFF.